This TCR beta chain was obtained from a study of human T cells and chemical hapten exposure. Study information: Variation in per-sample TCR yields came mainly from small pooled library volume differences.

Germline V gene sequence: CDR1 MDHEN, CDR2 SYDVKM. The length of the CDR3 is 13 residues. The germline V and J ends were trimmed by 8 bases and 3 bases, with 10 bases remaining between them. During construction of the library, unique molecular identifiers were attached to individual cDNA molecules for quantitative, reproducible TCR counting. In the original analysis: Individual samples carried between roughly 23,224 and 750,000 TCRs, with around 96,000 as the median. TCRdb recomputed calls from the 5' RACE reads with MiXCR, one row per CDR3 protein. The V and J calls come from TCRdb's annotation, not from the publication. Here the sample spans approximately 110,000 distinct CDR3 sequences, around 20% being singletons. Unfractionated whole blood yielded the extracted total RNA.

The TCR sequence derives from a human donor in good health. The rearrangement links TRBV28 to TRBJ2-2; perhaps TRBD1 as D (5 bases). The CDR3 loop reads CASLWGHTGELFF. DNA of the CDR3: TGTGCCAGCTTATGGGGCCACACCGGGGAGCTGTTTTTT.